The present T cell receptor (beta chain) was sequenced within a study of T cell repertoires in cytomegalovirus infection. Turning to the study itself: It was recently identified HLA-C-restricted and well-studied HLA-B-restricted CMV epitopes that the study used. Signatures in public TCR beta sequences pointed to both CMV infection and matching HLA type. Study-wide points: HLA-C-restricted CMV clonotypes gave the most frequent clonotype in two of eight donors. Carriage of CMV together with the relevant HLA was identifiable through cumulative public TCR beta family frequency.

TCRdb re-analysed the reads in MiXCR, keeping a single row per CDR3 protein. Found here are roughly 78,000 distinct CDR3 sequences, around 37% of them singletons; the top ten hold over 85%. This CDR3 is 18 amino acids long. J gave up 4 bases and V 0 bases, and 13 bases lay outside the gene matches. Per the germline V gene, CDR1 is SGDLS and CDR2 is YYNGEE. A remark on this clonotype: Its cognate antigen is unknown.

The input for sequencing was CD8+ T cells from cultured PBMCs, taken from culture after CMV antigen stimulation. J is TRBJ1-2 and V is TRBV9, with TRBD1 identical over 9 bases. The TCR was taken from a human donor in good health (CMV status not recorded). Some clones in this sample may be carry-over from other donors' samples. The CDR3 DNA sequence: TGTGCCAGCAGCGTAGCTACGGGTGCGGGACAGGGTAGCTATGGCTACACCTTC. Amino acids: CASSVATGAGQGSYGYTF. The full variable domain, completed using reference TRBV9 and TRBJ1-2, is DSGVTQTPKHLITATGQRVTLRCSPRSGDLSVYWYQQSLDQGLQFLIQYYNGEERAKGNILERFSAQQFPDLHSELNLSSLELGDSALYFCASSVATGAGQGSYGYTFGSGTRLTVV.